This T cell receptor (beta chain) was captured by sequencing in a study of T cell responses to AZD1222 COVID-19 vaccine. General observations from the study: Spike-specific TCR breadth and depth rose after two AZD1222 doses.

With V trimmed by 8 bases and J by 0 bases, 7 bases remained unmatched. The CDR3 is made up of 15 amino acids. In germline, CDR1 is LNHDA, CDR2 SQIVND (reference sequence). With respect to this clone: The antigen remains unidentified.

TCRdb's table, derived via immunoSEQ multiplex PCR, lists solely in-frame clones and lacks some. The sample holds about 120,000 clones, approximately 90% seen once. The specimen comprised peripheral blood, sampled on day 0 of AZD1222 vaccination. V usage is TRBV19 and J usage is TRBJ2-7; 10 positions agree with TRBD2. This receptor was obtained from an adult in good health. The CDR3 nucleotides are TGTGCCAGTCTACCGTCTAGCGGGAGCTCCTACGAGCAGTACTTC. Translation gives CASLPSSGSSYEQYF.